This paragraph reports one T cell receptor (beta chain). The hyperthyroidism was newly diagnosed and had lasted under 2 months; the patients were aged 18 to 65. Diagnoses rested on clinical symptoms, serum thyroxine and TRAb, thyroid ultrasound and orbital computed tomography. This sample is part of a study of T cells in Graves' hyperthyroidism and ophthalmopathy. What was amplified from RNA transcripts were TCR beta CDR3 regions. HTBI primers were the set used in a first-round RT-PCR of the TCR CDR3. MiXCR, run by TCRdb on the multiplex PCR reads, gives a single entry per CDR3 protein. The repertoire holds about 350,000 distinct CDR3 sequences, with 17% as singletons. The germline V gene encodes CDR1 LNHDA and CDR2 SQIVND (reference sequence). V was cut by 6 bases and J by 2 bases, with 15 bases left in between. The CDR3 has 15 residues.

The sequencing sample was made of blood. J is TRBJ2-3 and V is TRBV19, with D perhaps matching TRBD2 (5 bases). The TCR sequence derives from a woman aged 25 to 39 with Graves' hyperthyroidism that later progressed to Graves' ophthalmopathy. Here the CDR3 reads CASSRLGENTDTQYF. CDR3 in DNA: TGTGCCAGTAGCCGCCTCGGGGAAAACACAGATACGCAGTATTTT.